The text below deals with one TCR beta chain. Clones were read by immunoSEQ multiplex PCR, and TCRdb kept only the in-frame ones, dropping some. The sample lists some 700,000 clones, around 87% occurring once. The entry originates in a study of shared T cell receptors in the human thymus. V lost 6 bases and J 1 base, leaving 19 bases between the germline ends. CDR1 is SQVTM and CDR2 is ANQGSEA in the germline V gene. The CDR3 has 16 residues. This same sample was also part of a study on human thymus T cells. That work contributes: Healthy Finnish infants undergoing corrective surgery for congenital heart defects were the donors. Corrective heart surgery yielded the resections from which the thymus tissue came. Blood and thymic repertoires both appeared biased in V and J gene usage. Related work found strong thymic repertoire overlap between unrelated individuals.

V is TRBV29-1 and J is TRBJ2-1, with D perhaps matching TRBD2 (7 bases). The origin of this receptor is a boy in the first two years of life with a congenital heart defect. The sample was thymocytes. CDR3 region: CSVPEGGGGSYNEQFF. CDR3 DNA: TGCAGCGTCCCTGAGGGAGGGGGGGGTTCCTACAATGAGCAGTTCTTC.